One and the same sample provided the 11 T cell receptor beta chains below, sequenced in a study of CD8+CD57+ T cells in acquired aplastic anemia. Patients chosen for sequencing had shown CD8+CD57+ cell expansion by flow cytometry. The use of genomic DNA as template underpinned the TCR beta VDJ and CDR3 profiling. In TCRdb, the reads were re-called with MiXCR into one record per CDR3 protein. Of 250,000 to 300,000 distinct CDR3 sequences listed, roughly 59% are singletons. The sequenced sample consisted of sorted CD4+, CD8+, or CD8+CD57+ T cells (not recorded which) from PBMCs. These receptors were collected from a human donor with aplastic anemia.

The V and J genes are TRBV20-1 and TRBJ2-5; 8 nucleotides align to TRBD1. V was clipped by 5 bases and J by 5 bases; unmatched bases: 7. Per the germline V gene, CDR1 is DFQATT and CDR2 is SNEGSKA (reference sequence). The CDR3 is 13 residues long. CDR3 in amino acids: CSAASGGTETQYF. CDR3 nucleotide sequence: TGCAGTGCTGCCTCAGGGGGCACGGAGACCCAGTACTTC.

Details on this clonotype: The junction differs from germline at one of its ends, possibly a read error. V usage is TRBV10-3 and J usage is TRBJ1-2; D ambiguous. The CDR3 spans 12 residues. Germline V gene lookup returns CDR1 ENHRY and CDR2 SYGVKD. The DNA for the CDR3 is TGTGCCATCAGTGAGGCGGACTATGGCTACGCCTTC. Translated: CAISEADYGYAF.

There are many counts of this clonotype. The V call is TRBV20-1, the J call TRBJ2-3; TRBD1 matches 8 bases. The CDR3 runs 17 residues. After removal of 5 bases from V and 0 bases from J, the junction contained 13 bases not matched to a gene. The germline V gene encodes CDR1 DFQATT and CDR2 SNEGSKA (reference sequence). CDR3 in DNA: TGCAGTGCTCTCCCAGTGCCGGGACAGGAGAGCACAGATACGCAGTATTTT. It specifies CSALPVPGQESTDTQYF.

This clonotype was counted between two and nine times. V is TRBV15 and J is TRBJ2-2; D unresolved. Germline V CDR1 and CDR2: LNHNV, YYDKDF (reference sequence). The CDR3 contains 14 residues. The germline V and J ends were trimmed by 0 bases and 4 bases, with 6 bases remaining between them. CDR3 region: CATSRDRPTGELFF. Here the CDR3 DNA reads TGTGCCACCAGCAGAGATCGTCCCACCGGGGAGCTGTTTTTT. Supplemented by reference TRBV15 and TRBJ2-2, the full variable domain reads DAMVIQNPRYQVTQFGKPVTLSCSQTLNHNVMYWYQQKSSQAPKLLFHYYDKDFNNEADTPDNFQSRRPNTSFCFLDIRSPGLGDTAMYLCATSRDRPTGELFFGEGSRLTVL.

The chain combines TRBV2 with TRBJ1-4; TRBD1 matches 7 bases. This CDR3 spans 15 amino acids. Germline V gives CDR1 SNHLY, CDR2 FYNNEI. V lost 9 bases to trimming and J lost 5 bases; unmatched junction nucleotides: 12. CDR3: CASTRDRVSNEKLFF. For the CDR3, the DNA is TGTGCCAGTACCCGTGACAGGGTGTCCAATGAAAAACTGTTTTTT.

CDR3 residues: CASSPHTGGDNEQFF. Here the CDR3 DNA reads TGTGCCAGCTCACCACATACAGGGGGGGACAATGAGCAGTTCTTC. V gene TRBV18 combines with J gene TRBJ2-1; weak D call: TRBD1 (8 bases). This CDR3 comprises 15 residues. Looked up from germline, CDR1 is KGHSH and CDR2 is LQKENI. Trimming removed 1 base at V and 5 bases at J, with 12 bases between.

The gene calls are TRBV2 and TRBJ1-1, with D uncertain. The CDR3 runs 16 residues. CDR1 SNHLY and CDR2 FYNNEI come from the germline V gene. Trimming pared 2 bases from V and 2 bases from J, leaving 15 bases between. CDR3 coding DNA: TGTGCCAGCAGTGAAAGTCGTCGCGCCCTCAACACTGAAGCTTTCTTT. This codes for CASSESRRALNTEAFF.

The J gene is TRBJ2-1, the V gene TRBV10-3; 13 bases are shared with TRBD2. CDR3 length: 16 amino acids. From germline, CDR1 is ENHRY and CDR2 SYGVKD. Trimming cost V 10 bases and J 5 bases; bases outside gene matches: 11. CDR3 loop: CASTRLAGGDNNEQFF. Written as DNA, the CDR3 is TGTGCCAGCACCCGACTAGCGGGGGGCGACAACAATGAGCAGTTCTTC.

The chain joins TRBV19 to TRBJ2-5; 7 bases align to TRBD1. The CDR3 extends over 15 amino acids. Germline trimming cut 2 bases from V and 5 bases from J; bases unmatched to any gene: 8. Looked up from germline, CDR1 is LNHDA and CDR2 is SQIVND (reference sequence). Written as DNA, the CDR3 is TGTGCCAGTAGTATAACCGAGGGGGCGAGGGAGACCCAGTACTTC. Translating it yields CASSITEGARETQYF.

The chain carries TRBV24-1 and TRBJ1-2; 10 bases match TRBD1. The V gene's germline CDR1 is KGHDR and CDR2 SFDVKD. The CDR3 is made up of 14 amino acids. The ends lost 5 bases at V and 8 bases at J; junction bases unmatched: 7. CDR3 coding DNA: TGTGCCACCAGTGTGGGACAGGGGTTGGGCGGCTACACCTTC. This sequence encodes CATSVGQGLGGYTF.

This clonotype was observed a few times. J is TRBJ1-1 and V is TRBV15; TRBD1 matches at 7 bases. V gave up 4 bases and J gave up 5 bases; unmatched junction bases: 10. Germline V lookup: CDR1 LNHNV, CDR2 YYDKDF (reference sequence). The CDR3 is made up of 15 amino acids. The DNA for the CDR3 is TGTGCCACCAGCACCGACAGGGTGGGGAGGACTGAAGCTTTCTTT. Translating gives CATSTDRVGRTEAFF. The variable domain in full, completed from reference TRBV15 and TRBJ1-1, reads DAMVIQNPRYQVTQFGKPVTLSCSQTLNHNVMYWYQQKSSQAPKLLFHYYDKDFNNEADTPDNFQSRRPNTSFCFLDIRSPGLGDTAMYLCATSTDRVGRTEAFFGQGTRLTVV.